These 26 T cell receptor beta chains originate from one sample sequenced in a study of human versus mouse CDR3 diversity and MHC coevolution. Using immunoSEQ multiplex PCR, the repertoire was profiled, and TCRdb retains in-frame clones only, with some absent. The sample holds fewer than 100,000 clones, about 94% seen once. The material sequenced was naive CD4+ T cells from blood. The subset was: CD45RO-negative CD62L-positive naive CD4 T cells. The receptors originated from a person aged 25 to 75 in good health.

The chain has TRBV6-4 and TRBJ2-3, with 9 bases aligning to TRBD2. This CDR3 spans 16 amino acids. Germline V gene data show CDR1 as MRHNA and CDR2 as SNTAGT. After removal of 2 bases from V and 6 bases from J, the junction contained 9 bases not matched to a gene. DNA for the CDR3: TGTGCCAGCAGTGACCTCGGCCTAGCGGGATTGGATACGCAGTATTTT. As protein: CASSDLGLAGLDTQYF.

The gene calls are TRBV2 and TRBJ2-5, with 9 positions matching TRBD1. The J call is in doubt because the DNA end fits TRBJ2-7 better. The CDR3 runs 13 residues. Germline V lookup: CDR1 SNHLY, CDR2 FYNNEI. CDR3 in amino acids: CASRTGGSYEQYF. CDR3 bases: TGTGCCAGCAGGACAGGGGGCTCCTACGAGCAGTACTTC.

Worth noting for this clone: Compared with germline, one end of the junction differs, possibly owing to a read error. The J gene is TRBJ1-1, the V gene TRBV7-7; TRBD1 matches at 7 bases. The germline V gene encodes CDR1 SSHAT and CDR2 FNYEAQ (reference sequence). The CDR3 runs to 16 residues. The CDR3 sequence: CASSPWDRTMNTEAFF. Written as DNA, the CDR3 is TGTGCTAGCAGCCCTTGGGACAGAACCATGAACACTGAAGCTTTCTTT.

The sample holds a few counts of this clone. DNA of the CDR3: TGTGCCACCTCAGGGCGGGAGGGCTGGGACGAGCAGTACTTC. Translated: CATSGREGWDEQYF. J is TRBJ2-7 and V is TRBV28, with 9 bases aligning to TRBD2. The CDR3 runs to 14 residues. CDR1 is MDHEN, CDR2 SYDVKM, per germline. The trim removed 10 bases at V and 5 bases at J, leaving 12 bases unmatched.

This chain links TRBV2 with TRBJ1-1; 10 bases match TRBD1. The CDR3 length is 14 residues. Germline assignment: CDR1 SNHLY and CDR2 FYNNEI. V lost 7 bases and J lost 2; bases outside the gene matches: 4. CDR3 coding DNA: TGTGCCAGCACCAGACAGGGGGCAAACACTGAAGCTTTCTTT. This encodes CASTRQGANTEAFF.

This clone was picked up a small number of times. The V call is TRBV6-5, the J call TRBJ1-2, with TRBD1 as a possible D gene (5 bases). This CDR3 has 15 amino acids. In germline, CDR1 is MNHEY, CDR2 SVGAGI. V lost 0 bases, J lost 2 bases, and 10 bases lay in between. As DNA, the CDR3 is TGTGCCAGCAGTTACTCTCCGGGGGGGAACTATGGCTACACCTTC. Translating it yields CASSYSPGGNYGYTF.

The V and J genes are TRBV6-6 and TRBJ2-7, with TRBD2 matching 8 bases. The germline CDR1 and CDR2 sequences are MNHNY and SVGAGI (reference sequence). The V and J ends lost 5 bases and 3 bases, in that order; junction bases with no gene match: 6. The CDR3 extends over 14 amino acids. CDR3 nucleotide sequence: TGTGCCAGCAGTCAGGGACTAGGGGTCTACGAGCAGTACTTC. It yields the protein CASSQGLGVYEQYF.

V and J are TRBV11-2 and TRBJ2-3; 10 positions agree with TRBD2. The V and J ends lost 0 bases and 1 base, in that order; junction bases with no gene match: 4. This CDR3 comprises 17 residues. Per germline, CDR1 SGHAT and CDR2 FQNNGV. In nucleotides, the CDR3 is TGTGCCAGCAGCTTAGATTGGCTAGCGGGAGGCACAGATACGCAGTATTTT. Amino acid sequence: CASSLDWLAGGTDTQYF.

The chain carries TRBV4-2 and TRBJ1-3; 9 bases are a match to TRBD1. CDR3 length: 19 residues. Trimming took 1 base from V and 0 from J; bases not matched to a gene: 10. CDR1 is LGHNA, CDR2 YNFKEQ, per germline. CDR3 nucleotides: TGTGCCAGCAGCCAAGCCCGGGGACAGGGTACCTCCTCTGGAAACACCATATATTTT. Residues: CASSQARGQGTSSGNTIYF.

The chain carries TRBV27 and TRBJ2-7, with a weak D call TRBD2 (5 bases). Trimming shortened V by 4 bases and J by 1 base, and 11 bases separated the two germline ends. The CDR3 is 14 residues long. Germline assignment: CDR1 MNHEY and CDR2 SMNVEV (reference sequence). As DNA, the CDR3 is TGTGCCAGCAGTTCTCGTAGAGGGTCCTACGAGCAGTACTTC. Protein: CASSSRRGSYEQYF.

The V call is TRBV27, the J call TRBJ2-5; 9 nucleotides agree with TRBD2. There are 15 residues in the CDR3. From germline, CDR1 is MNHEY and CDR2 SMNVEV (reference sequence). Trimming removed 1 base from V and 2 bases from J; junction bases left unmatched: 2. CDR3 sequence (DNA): TGTGCCAGCAGTTTATTAACTAGCGGGCAAGAGACCCAGTACTTC. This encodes CASSLLTSGQETQYF.

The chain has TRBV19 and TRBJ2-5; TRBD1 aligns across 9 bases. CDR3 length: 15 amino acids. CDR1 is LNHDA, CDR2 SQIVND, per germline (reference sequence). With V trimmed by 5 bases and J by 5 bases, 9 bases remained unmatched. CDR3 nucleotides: TGTGCCAGTAGTCTCTGGACAGGGGTGGGGGAGACCCAGTACTTC. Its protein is CASSLWTGVGETQYF.

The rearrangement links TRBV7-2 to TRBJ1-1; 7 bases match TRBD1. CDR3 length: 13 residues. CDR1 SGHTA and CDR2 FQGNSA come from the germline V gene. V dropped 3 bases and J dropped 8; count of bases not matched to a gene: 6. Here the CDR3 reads CASSLTRGPEAFF. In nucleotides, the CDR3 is TGTGCCAGCAGCTTGACAAGGGGGCCGGAAGCTTTCTTT.

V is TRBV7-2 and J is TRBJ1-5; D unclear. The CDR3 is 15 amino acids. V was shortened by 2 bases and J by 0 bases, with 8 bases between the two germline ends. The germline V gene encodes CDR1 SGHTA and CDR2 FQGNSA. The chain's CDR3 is CASSLLSGSNQPQHF. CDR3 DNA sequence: TGTGCCAGCAGCTTACTTTCCGGTAGCAATCAGCCCCAGCATTTT.

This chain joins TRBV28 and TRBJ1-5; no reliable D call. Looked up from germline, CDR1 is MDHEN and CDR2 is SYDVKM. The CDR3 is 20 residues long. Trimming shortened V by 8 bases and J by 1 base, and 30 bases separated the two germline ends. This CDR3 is CASRPGFKGKKEGSNQPQHF. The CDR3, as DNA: TGTGCCAGCCGGCCGGGCTTTAAGGGAAAGAAGGAGGGCAGCAATCAGCCCCAGCATTTT.

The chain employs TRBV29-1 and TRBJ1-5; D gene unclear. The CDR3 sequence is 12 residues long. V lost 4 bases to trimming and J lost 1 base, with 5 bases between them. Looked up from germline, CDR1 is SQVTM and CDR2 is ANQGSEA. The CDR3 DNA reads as TGCAGCGTTGGACACAGCAATCAGCCCCAGCATTTT. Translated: CSVGHSNQPQHF.

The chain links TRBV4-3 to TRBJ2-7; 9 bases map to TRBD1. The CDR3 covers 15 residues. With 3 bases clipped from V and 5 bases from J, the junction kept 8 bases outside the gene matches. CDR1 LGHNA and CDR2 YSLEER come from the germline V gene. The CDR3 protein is CASSHLRTGDNEQYF. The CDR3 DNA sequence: TGCGCCAGCAGCCATTTACGGACAGGGGATAACGAGCAGTACTTC.

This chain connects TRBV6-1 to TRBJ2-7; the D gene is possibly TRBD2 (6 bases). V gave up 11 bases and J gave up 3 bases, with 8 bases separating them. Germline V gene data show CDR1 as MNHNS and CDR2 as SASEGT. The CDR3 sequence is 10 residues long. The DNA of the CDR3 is TGTGCCGGGGGGAGCTACGAGCAGTACTTC. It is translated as CAGGSYEQYF.

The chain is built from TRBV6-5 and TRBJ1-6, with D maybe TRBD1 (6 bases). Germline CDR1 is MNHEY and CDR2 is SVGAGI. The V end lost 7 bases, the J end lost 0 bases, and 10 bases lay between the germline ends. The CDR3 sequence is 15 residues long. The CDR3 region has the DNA TGTGCCAGCACCAGGGGTGTCTCCTATAATTCACCCCTCCACTTT. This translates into CASTRGVSYNSPLHF.

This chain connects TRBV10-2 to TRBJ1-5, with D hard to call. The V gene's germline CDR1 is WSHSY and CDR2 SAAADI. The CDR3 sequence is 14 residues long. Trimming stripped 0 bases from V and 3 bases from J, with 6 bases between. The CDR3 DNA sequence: TGCGCCAGCAGTGAGTCGACTGTCAATCAGCCCCAGCATTTT. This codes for CASSESTVNQPQHF.

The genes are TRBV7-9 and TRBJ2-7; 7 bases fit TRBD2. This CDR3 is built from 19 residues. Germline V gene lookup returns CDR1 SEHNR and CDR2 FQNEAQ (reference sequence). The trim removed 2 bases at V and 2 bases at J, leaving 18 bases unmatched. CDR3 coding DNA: TGTGCCAGCAGCTTATGGGGGAGACGGGGCGGGAGATCCCCCTACGAGCAGTACTTC. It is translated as CASSLWGRRGGRSPYEQYF. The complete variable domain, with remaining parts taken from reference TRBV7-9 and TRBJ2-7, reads DTGVSQNPRHKITKRGQNVTFRCDPISEHNRLYWYRQTLGQGPEFLTYFQNEAQLEKSRLLSDRFSAERPKGSFSTLEIQRTEQGDSAMYLCASSLWGRRGGRSPYEQYFGPGTRLTVT.

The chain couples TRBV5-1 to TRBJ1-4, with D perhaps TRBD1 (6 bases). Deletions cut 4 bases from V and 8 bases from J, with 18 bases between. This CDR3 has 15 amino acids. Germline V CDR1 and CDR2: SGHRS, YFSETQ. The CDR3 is CASSPVQGLGEKLFF. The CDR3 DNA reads TGCGCCAGCAGCCCGGTTCAGGGGCTTGGGGAAAAACTGTTTTTT.

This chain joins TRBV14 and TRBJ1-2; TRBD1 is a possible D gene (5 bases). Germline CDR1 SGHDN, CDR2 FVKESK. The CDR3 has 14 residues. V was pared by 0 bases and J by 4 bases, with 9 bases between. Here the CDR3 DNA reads TGTGCCAGCAGCCAAGACATCGGGGGCTATGGCTACACCTTC. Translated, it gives CASSQDIGGYGYTF.

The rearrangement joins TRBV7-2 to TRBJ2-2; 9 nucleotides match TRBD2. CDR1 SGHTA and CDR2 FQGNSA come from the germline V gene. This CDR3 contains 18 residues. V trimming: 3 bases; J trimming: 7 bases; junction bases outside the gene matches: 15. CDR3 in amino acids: CASSFGAPRTAGGGELFF. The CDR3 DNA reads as TGTGCCAGCAGCTTTGGGGCCCCACGGACAGCGGGAGGCGGGGAGCTGTTTTTT.

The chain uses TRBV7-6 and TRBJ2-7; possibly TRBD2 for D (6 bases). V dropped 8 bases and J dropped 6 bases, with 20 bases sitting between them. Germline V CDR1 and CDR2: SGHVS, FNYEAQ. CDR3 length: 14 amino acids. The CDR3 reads CASQSPGEAREQYF. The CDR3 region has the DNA TGTGCCAGCCAAAGCCCGGGGGAGGCCCGCGAGCAGTACTTC.

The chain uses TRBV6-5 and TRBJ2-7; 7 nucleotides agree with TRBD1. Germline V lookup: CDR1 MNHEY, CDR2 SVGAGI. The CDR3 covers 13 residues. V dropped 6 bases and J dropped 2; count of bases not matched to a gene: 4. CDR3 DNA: TGTGCCAGCAGCCTGGGACAGACCTACGAGCAGTACTTC. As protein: CASSLGQTYEQYF.